This is a list of T cell receptor beta chains from one sample in a study of CD8+ T cells in alopecia areata. TCRdb keeps only in-frame clones here, not all; method: immunoSEQ multiplex PCR. This sample yields over 100,000 clones, of which around 53% are seen a single time; approximately 0.5% belongs to the top ten. This specimen was CD4+ T cells sorted from blood, taken at week 4, from a patient treated with tofacitinib. Receptors were obtained from a human donor with alopecia areata. Both conserved end residues are part of each CDR3. Each record gives: CDR3 DNA, CDR3 protein, D gene, clone size, J gene, CDR3 length, V gene. D genes are given only for firm matches. Size is omitted from some rows. Given values are once, few, many or a class for expanded clones.

DNA: TGTGCCAGCAGTCGATACGGACCCCCGGGGGACACCTTC
CDR3: CASSRYGPPGDTF
D: -
size: -
J: TRBJ1-2
length: 13
V: TRBV6-1

DNA: TGTGCCAGCAGCAGGGGGGGCTACGAGCAGTACTTC
CDR3: CASSRGGYEQYF
D: -
size: -
J: TRBJ2-7
length: 12
V: TRBV7-9

DNA: TGTGCCAGTAGTATGACAGGGGACACCGGGGAGCTGTTTTTT
CDR3: CASSMTGDTGELFF
D: TRBD1
size: -
J: TRBJ2-2
length: 14
V: TRBV19

DNA: TGCAGCGTTGGGGCAAGGACAGGGGCCTACGAGCAGTACTTC
CDR3: CSVGARTGAYEQYF
D: TRBD1
size: -
J: TRBJ2-7
length: 14
V: TRBV29-1

DNA: TGTGCCAGCGTGGATTTCGGCAATCAGCCCCAGCATTTT
CDR3: CASVDFGNQPQHF
D: -
size: few
J: TRBJ1-5
length: 13
V: TRBV6-6

DNA: TGTGCCAGTAGTACCAGGACAGGGGGCGCGAGGGAAGGGGCCAACGTCCTGACTTTC
CDR3: CASSTRTGGAREGANVLTF
D: TRBD1
size: -
J: TRBJ2-6
length: 19
V: TRBV19

DNA: TGCGCCAGCAGCTTGGGGACAGGGTTGGTCGAGCAGTACTTC
CDR3: CASSLGTGLVEQYF
D: TRBD1
size: -
J: TRBJ2-7
length: 14
V: TRBV5-1

DNA: TGCAGCGTCTCTCAAAGCTACGAGCAGTACTTC
CDR3: CSVSQSYEQYF
D: -
size: once
J: TRBJ2-7
length: 11
V: TRBV29-1

DNA: TGCGCCAGCAGCCAAGATGCCTTCCTGGGACAGGGGAGCTACGAGCAGTACTTC
CDR3: CASSQDAFLGQGSYEQYF
D: TRBD1
size: few
J: TRBJ2-7
length: 18
V: TRBV4-1

DNA: TGTGCCAGCAGCTCAACCGGGACTAGCGGATTTGATGAGCAGTTCTTC
CDR3: CASSSTGTSGFDEQFF
D: TRBD2
size: -
J: TRBJ2-1
length: 16
V: TRBV4-2

DNA: TGTGCCAGCAGCCCGATAGCGGGAGTGCATGGAGATACGCAGTATTTT
CDR3: CASSPIAGVHGDTQYF
D: TRBD2
size: -
J: TRBJ2-3
length: 16
V: TRBV7-9

DNA: TGCGCCAGCAGCTGGAAATTCGGGTCCGTCGGCTACACCTTC
CDR3: CASSWKFGSVGYTF
D: -
size: few
J: TRBJ1-2
length: 14
V: TRBV5-1

DNA: TGCGCCAGCAGCCAGAACTTACAGGGGTTTGAGCAGTTCTTC
CDR3: CASSQNLQGFEQFF
D: TRBD1
size: -
J: TRBJ2-1
length: 14
V: TRBV4-1

DNA: TGCGCCAGCAGCTTGGAAGGGCCTCTCTATGGCTACACCTTC
CDR3: CASSLEGPLYGYTF
D: -
size: -
J: TRBJ1-2
length: 14
V: TRBV5-1

DNA: TGCAGCGTTGGCCGGCTAGCCGGAGATACGCAGTATTTT
CDR3: CSVGRLAGDTQYF
D: -
size: -
J: TRBJ2-3
length: 13
V: TRBV29-1